The T cell receptor beta chain under discussion was sequenced for a study of T cells in Graves' hyperthyroidism and ophthalmopathy (dated by TCRdb to about 2019). Study-level background: Peripheral blood samples were taken at the time of initial diagnosis, prior to any treatment. For training and testing, the 110 or so patients in the discovery cohort were randomly divided in a 7:3 ratio. To identify TCR V-J signatures that set the groups apart, the researchers used a discovery cohort of approximately 98 patients, made up of under 50 with Graves' ophthalmopathy and some 56 with stable Graves' hyperthyroidism. Prospective prediction of ophthalmopathy was tested in an independent validation cohort consisting of some 18 hyperthyroidism patients and 15 or so patients who later progressed to ophthalmopathy. Once sampling was done, hyperthyroidism patients were given methimazole at a starting dose of 30 mg daily, whereas ophthalmopathy patients were given high-dose intravenous methylprednisolone. The paper reports TCR Vbeta CDR3 sequencing of some 140 peripheral blood samples: approximately 41 ophthalmopathy, roughly 74 hyperthyroidism and around 17 progressor patients. The study also compared thyroid tissue and blood T-cell repertoires from roughly six Graves' hyperthyroidism patients.

Ophthalmopathy patients had moderately to severely active disease, Clinical Activity Score of at least 3, NOSPECS grade of at least 4, and duration under 3 months. Any patient with an uncontrolled infection, another autoimmune disease, pregnancy or lactation was excluded. Clinical symptoms, serum thyroxine and TRAb, thyroid ultrasound, and orbital computed tomography formed the basis for the diagnoses. PBMCs were separated from roughly 9.6 ml of fresh peripheral blood using Ficoll-Paque density gradient centrifugation. Total RNA was extracted with Trizol reagent, and quality was checked on an Agilent 2100 Bioanalyzer. This clonotype has ten or more counts. The antigen this receptor binds is unknown. Per-nucleotide qualities are absent, and no much larger clonotype sits a single base away. The study at large found these results: Most expanded thyroid clonotypes (frequency above 0.001) were also found in blood, which suggests that blood repertoires may mirror thyroid immune responses. In cross-validation, a model built on a 13 V-J signature told ophthalmopathy apart from stable hyperthyroidism with over 85% sensitivity and approximately 81% specificity, and in testing the same model reached 80%/75%. Sample size was not statistically predetermined, and investigators were not blinded to group allocation. During validation, the model predicted progression to ophthalmopathy a median of around 6 months ahead of onset, with roughly 65% sensitivity and under 85% specificity.

The TCR beta CDR3 regions were amplified from RNA transcripts. A first-round RT-PCR of the TCR CDR3 used the HTBI primer set with the Qiagen OneStep RT-PCR kit. The libraries were constructed in a second round of multiplex PCR and then size-selected and purified. Paired-end sequencing of the libraries was performed with 100 bp reads on an Illumina HiSeq2000. On the authors' methods: SOAPnuke was used to process the raw data, removing reads that contained adapters or uncalled bases, had a mean Phred below 15, or lacked an exact match to the constant primer or identifier. High-quality paired reads were merged with COPE v1.2.5, and unique nucleotide sequences were defined as clonotypes. MiTCR v1.1 was used to align the clonotypes against IMGT TRBV, TRBD and TRBJ reference segments. The analysis was restricted to V-J combinations with a frequency above 0.0001, which together covered roughly 99% of the repertoires. The TCS score was defined as F50 (clonal expansion) divided by E x V (chaos), with BLOSUM62-based TCRdist calculated between CDR3 peptides within each V-J. Welch's t-statistics and random forest reduced roughly 530 V-J features to under 15, which were used in a naive Bayes classifier (R e1071). TCRdb reran the public reads through fastp at Q25 and MiXCR, keeping productive beta chains. All rows with the same CDR3 protein become a single entry with the most common DNA and genes. TCRdb, not the original authors, processed these V and J calls. The sample table records over 400,000 distinct CDR3 sequences; roughly 14% of these occur just once. 13% of the sample belongs to the ten largest clones.

The TCR was taken from a man younger than 35 with Graves' ophthalmopathy. The source material was blood.

The nucleotides read TGTGCCGGGGACAGGCAAGAGACCCAGTACTTC. It translates as CAGDRQETQYF. The chain uses TRBV7-9 and TRBJ2-5; 8 central bases correspond to TRBD1. CDR1 and CDR2 are drawn from the germline V gene (reference sequence): SEHNR, FQNEAQ. From its cysteine to its phenylalanine, the CDR3 spans 11 amino acids. The only DNA kept is the CDR3, 33 bases in frame from the first base. V loses 11 bases at its end and J loses 2 bases; junction bases beyond the gene matches: 1.